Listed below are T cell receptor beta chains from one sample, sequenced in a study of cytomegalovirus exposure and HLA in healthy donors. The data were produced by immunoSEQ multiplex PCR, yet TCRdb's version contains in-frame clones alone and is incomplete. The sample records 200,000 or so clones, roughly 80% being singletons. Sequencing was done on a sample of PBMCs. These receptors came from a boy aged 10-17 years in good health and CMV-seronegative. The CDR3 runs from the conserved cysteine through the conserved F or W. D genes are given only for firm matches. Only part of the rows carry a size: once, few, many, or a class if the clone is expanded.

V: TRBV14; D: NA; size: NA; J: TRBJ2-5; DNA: TGTGCCAGCAGCCAGAGTCTCCCACAAGAGACCCAGTACTTC; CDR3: CASSQSLPQETQYF
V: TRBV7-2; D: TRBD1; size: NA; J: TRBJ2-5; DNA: TGTGCCAGCAGCACCTCTTCACAGGGGGCCCAAGAGACCCAGTACTTC; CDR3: CASSTSSQGAQETQYF
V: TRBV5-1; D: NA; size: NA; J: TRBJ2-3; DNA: TGCGCCAGCAGCTTGGTCCTAGCGCTACTCACAGATACGCAGTATTTT; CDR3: CASSLVLALLTDTQYF
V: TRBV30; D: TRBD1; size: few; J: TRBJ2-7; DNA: TGTGCCTGGATGCCCTGGACAGGGCGAGCCTACGAGCAGTACTTC; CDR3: CAWMPWTGRAYEQYF
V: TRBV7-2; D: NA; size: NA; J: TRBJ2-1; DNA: TGTGCCAGCGGCCATATAGTAGGGGGAACCTACAATGAGCAGTTCTTC; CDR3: CASGHIVGGTYNEQFF
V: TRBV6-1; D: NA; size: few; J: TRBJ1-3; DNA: TGTGCCAGCAGCCCTGACAGCTCTGGAAACACCATATATTTT; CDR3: CASSPDSSGNTIYF
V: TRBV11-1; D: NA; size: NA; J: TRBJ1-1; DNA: TGTGCCAGCAGCACAACCCTGGGAGACACTGAAGCTTTCTTT; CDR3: CASSTTLGDTEAFF
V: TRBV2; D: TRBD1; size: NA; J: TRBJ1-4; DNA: TGTGCCAGCACCAAGGGAGATCTAGGACAGGGACGTGAAAAACTGTTTTTT; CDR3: CASTKGDLGQGREKLFF
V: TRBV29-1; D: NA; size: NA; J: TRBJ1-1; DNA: TGCAGCATCAGGGTTCTTCAATTCATGAACACTGAAGCTTTCTTT; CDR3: CSIRVLQFMNTEAFF
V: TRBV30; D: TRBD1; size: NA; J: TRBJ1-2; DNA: TGTGCCTCGCGGACAGGTGGGGGCTACACCTTC; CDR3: CASRTGGGYTF
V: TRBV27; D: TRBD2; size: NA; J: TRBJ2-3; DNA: TGTGCCAGCAGTTTATGGGCCCCTCTAGCGGGGGGTGGGGTTGGAGATACGCAGTATTTT; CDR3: CASSLWAPLAGGGVGDTQYF
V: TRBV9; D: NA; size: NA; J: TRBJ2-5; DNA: TGTGCCAGCAGCACTTCAACGGGGACCCAGTACTTC; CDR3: CASSTSTGTQYF
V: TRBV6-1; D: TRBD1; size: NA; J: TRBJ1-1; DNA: TGTGCCAGCAGCCGACAGGGGAGTTGGACTGAAGCTTTCTTT; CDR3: CASSRQGSWTEAFF
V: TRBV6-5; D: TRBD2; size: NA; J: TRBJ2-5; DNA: TGTGCCAGTCGGCGGGGGGGGCATCTTCAAGAGACCCAGTACTTC; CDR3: CASRRGGHLQETQYF
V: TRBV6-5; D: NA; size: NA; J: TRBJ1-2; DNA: TGTGCCAGCAGCCGGGGACACCTCTATGGCTACACCTTC; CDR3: CASSRGHLYGYTF
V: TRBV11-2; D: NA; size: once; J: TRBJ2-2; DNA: TGTGCCAGCAGCTTTGGACTAAGAAACACCGGGGAGCTGTTTTTT; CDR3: CASSFGLRNTGELFF
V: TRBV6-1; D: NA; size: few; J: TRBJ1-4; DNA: TGTGCCAGCAGTGCAACAGGGCTAACTAATGAAAAACTGTTTTTT; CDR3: CASSATGLTNEKLFF
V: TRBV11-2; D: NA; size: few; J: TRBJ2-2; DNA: TGTGCCAGCAGCCTGGACACAGACACCGGGGAGCTGTTTTTT; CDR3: CASSLDTDTGELFF
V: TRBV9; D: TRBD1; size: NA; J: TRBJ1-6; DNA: TGTGCCAGCAGCATTTCAACCGGGACAGGGAATTCACCCCTCCACTTT; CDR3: CASSISTGTGNSPLHF
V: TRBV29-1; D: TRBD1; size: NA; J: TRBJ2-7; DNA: TGCAGCGTTGAATGGACAGGGTTGGGGTACGAGCAGTACTTC; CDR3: CSVEWTGLGYEQYF
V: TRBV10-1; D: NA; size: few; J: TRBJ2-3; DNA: TGCGCCAGCAGTGACAGTTCGAGCACAGATACGCAGTATTTT; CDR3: CASSDSSSTDTQYF
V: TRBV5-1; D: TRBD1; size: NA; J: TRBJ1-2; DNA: TGCGCCAGCAGCTTGGAAACAGGGGCGCAAGGTGGCTACACCTTC; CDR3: CASSLETGAQGGYTF
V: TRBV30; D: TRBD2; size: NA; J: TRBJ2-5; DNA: TGTGCCTGGAGTGTTGCAGCGGGGGTGGGGACCCAGTACTTC; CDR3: CAWSVAAGVGTQYF
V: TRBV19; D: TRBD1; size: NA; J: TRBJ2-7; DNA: TGTGCCAGTAGTATGGACAGGGCGACGCGAGAGCAGTACTTC; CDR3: CASSMDRATREQYF
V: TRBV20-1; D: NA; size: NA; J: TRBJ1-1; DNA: TGCAGTACGCGCGGGCACACTGAAGCTTTCTTT; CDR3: CSTRGHTEAFF
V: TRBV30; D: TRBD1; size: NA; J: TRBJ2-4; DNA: TGTGCCTGGGGTACTCTCAGGGGGAACATTCAGTACTTC; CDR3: CAWGTLRGNIQYF
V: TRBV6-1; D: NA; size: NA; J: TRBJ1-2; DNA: TGTGCCAGCAGTGAAGACTGGACAGCCAACTATGGCTACACCTTC; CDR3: CASSEDWTANYGYTF
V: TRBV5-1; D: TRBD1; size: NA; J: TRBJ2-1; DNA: TGCGCCAGCAGCTTGGCCGGGACAGGGGTCGTAAGCAATGAGCAGTTCTTC; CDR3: CASSLAGTGVVSNEQFF
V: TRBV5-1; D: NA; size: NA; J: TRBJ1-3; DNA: TGCGCCAGCAGCTCGGGTCTCGGCGGAAACACCATATATTTT; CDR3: CASSSGLGGNTIYF
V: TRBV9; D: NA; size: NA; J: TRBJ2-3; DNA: TGTGCCAGCAGCGTTCTAGCCGGACGGCCAACAGATACGCAGTATTTT; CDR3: CASSVLAGRPTDTQYF
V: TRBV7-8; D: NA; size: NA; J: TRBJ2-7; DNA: TGTGCCAGCAGCGGCAGGGTGTCCTTCTCCTACGAGCAGTACTTC; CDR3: CASSGRVSFSYEQYF
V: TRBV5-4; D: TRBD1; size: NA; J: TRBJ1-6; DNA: TGTGCCAGCAGTCCGTCCGGGACAGGGGGTAATTATTCACCCCTCCACTTT; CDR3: CASSPSGTGGNYSPLHF
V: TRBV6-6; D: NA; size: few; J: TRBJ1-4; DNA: TGTGCCAGCAGTCCACAGGGCAACCTCCTGTTTTTT; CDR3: CASSPQGNLLFF
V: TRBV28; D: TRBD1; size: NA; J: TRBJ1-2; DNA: TGTGCCAGCAGTTTATACTCAGGAGGGGGCCTTATTGGCTACACCTTC; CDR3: CASSLYSGGGLIGYTF
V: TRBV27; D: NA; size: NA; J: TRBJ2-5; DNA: TGTGCCAGCAGTTTGGCGGACTCAATAGGCAGAGAGACCCAGTACTTC; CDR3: CASSLADSIGRETQYF
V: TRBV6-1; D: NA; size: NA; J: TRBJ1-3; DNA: TGTGCCAGCAGTGCCAGGCAGGGGAACTCTGGAAACACCATATATTTT; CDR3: CASSARQGNSGNTIYF
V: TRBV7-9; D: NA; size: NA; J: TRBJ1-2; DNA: TGTGCCAGCAGCCCAACGGACAGCCCTAACTATGGCTACACCTTC; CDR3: CASSPTDSPNYGYTF
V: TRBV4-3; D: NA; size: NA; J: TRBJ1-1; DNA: TGCGCCAGCAGCCTAGAATGGGAGGGCACTGAAGCTTTCTTT; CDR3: CASSLEWEGTEAFF
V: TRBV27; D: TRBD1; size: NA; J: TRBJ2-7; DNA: TGTGCCAGCAGTTTAAGGGGGCAGGGGGCGTTCTACGAGCAGTACTTC; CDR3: CASSLRGQGAFYEQYF
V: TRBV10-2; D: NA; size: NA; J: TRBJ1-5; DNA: TGCGCCAGCAGCCCGACAAGGGTGAGGGATCAGCCCCAGCATTTT; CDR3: CASSPTRVRDQPQHF
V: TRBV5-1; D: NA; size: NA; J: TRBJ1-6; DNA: TGCGCCAGCAGCTTGGATTTAATCGGGGATAATTCACCCCTCCACTTT; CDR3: CASSLDLIGDNSPLHF
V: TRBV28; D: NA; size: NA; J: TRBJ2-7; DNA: TGTGCCAGCAGTTTGCGGGCTAGCTCCTACGAGCAGTACTTC; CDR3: CASSLRASSYEQYF
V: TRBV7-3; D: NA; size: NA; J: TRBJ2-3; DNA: TGTGCCAGCAGCTTAGGCGGGATCACAGATACGCAGTATTTT; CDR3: CASSLGGITDTQYF
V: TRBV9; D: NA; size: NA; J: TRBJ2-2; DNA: TGTGCCAGCAGCTCAGGACTTACCGGGGAGCTGTTTTTT; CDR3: CASSSGLTGELFF
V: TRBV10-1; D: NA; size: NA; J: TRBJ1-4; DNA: TGCGCCAGCAGTGAGTCTCAGGGGCCTAATGAAAAACTGTTTTTT; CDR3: CASSESQGPNEKLFF
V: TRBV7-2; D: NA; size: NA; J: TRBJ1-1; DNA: TGTGCCAGCAGCTTAGGAGGCGCCGGCACTGAAGCTTTCTTT; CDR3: CASSLGGAGTEAFF
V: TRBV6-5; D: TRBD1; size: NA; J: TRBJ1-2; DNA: TGTGCCAGCAGTTACTCGGGGGACAGACGCGGGGGCTACACCTTC; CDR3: CASSYSGDRRGGYTF
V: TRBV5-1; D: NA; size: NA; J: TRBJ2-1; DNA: TGCGCCAGCAGCTTGGTAACTTGGACTCCCTCGAACTCCTACAATGAGCAGTTCTTC; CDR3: CASSLVTWTPSNSYNEQFF
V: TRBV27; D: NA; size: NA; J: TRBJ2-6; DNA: TGTGCCAGCAGTTTTAGCGTTTCCGGGGCCAACGTCCTGACTTTC; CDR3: CASSFSVSGANVLTF
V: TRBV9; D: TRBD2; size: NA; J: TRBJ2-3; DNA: TGTGCCAGCAGCGAGGGACTAGCGGGAGGTGGCACAGATACGCAGTATTTT; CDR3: CASSEGLAGGGTDTQYF
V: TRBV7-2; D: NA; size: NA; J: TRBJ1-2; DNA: TGTGCCAGCGCAGGCCTAACTAACTATGGCTACACCTTC; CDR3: CASAGLTNYGYTF
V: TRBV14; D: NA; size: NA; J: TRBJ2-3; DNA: TGTGCCAGCAGGCTGACTGGAAACACAGATACGCAGTATTTT; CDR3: CASRLTGNTDTQYF
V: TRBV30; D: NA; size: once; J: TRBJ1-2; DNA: TGTGCCTGGAGTCTGCTGGTCACAGCTTTCTATGGCTACACCTTC; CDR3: CAWSLLVTAFYGYTF
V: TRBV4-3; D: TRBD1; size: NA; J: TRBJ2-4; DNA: TGCGCCAGCAGCTCAAACAGGGGGCTAGCCAAAAACATTCAGTACTTC; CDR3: CASSSNRGLAKNIQYF
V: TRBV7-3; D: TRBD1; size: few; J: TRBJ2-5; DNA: TGTGCCAGCAGCAACCCATGGGACAGGGCGGGGGAGACCCAGTACTTC; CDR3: CASSNPWDRAGETQYF
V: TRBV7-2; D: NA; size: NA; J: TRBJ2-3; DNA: TGTGCCAGCAGCTTGGAGTTCCGAACGCAGTATTTT; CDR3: CASSLEFRTQYF